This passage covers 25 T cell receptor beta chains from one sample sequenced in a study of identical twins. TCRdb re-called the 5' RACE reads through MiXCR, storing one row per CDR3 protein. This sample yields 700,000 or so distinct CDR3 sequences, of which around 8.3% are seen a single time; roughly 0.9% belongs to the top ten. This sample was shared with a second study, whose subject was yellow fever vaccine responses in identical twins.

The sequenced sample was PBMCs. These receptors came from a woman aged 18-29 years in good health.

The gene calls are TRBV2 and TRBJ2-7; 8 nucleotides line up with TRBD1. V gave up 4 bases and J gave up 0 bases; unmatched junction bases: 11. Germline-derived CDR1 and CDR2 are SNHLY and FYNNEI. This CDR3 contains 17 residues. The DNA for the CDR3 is TGTGCCAGCAGTGTACCCGGGCCGGGACAGGTCTCCTACGAGCAGTACTTC. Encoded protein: CASSVPGPGQVSYEQYF.

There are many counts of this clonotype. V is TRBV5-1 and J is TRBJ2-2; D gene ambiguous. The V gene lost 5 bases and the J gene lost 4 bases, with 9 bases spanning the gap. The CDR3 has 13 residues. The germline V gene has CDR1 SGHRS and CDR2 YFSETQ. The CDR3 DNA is TGCGCCAGCAGTGCTGTAAGCACCGGGGAGCTGTTTTTT. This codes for CASSAVSTGELFF.

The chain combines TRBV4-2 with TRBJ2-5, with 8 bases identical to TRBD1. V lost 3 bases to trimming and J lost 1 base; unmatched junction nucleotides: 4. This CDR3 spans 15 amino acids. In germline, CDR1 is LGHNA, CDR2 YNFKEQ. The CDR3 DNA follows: TGTGCCAGCAGCCAGGGACAGGAGCTCCAAGAGACCCAGTACTTC. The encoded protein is CASSQGQELQETQYF.

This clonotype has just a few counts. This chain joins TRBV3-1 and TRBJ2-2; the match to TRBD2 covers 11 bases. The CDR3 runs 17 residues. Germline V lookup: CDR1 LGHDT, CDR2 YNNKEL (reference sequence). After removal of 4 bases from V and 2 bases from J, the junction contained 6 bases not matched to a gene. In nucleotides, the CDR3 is TGTGCCAGCAGCCGGCCGGGACTAGCGGAAAACACCGGGGAGCTGTTTTTT. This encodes CASSRPGLAENTGELFF.

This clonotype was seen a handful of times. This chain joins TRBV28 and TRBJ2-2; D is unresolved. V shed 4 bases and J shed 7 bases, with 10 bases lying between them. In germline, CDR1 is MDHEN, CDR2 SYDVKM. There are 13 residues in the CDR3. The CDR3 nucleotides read TGTGCCAGCAGTTCCCTCTATGGCGGGGAGCTGTTTTTT. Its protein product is CASSSLYGGELFF. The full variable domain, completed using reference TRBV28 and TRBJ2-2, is DVKVTQSSRYLVKRTGEKVFLECVQDMDHENMFWYRQDPGLGLRLIYFSYDVKMKEKGDIPEGYSVSREKKERFSLILESASTNQTSMYLCASSSLYGGELFFGEGSRLTVL.

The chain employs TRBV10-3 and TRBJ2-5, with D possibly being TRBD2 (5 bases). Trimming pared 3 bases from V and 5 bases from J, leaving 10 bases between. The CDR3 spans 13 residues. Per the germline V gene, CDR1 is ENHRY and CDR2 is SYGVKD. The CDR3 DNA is TGTGCCATCAGTGATAAACGCGGGGAGACCCAGTACTTC. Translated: CAISDKRGETQYF.

The DNA of the CDR3 is TGTGCCAGCAGGCTCAACCTCCAATACACTGAAGCTTTCTTT. It yields the protein CASRLNLQYTEAFF. This chain uses TRBV12-3 or TRBV12-4 with TRBJ1-1; D not resolved. The CDR3 is 14 residues long. V was trimmed by 6 bases and J by 3 bases, leaving 14 bases between them.

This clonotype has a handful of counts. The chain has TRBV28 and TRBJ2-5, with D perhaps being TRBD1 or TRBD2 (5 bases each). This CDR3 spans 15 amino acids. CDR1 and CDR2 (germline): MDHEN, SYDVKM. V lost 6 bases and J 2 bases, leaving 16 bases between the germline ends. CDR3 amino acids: CASRESGPNQETQYF. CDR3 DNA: TGTGCCAGCAGGGAGTCGGGGCCCAATCAAGAGACCCAGTACTTC.

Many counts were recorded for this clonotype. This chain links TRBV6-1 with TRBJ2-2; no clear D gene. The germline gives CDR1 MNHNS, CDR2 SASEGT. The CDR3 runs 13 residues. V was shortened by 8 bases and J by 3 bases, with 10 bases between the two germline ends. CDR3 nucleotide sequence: TGTGCCAGCGGTACAAGGGACACCGGGGAGCTGTTTTTT. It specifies CASGTRDTGELFF.

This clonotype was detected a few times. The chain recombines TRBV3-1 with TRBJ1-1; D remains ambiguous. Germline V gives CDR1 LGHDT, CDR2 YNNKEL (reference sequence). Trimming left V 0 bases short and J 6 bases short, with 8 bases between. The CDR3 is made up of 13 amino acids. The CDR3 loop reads CASSQDGGAEAFF. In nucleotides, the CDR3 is TGTGCCAGCAGCCAAGATGGCGGAGCTGAAGCTTTCTTT.

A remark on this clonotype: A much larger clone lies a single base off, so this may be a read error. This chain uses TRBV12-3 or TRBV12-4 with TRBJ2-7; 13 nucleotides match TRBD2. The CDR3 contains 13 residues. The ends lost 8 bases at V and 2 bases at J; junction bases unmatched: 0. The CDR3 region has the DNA TGTGCCAGCGGACTAGCGGGAGCCTACGAGCAGTACTTC. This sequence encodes CASGLAGAYEQYF.

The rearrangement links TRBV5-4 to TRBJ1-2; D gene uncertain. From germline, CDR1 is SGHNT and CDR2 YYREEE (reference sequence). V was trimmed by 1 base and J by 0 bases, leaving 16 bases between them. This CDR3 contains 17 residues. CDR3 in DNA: TGTGCCAGCAGCTTGTACCTAACAGAGTGGACTAACTATGGCTACACCTTC. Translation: CASSLYLTEWTNYGYTF.

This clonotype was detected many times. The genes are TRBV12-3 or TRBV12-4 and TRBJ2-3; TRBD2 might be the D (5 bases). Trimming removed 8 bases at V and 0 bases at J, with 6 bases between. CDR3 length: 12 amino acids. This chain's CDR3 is CASGGSTDTQYF. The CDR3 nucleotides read TGTGCCAGCGGCGGGAGCACAGATACGCAGTATTTT.

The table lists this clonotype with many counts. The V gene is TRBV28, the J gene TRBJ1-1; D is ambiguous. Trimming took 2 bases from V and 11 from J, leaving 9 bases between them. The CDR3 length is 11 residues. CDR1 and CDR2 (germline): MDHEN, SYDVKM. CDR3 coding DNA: TGTGCCAGCAGTTTAGGGTATAGGGCTTTCTTT. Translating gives CASSLGYRAFF.

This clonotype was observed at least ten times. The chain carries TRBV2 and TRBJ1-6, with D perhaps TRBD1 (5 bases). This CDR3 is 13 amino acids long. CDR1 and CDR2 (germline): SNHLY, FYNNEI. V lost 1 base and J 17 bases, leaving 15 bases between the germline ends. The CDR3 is CASSEGRDGHIHF. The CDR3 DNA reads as TGTGCCAGCAGTGAAGGCCGGGACGGCCACATCCACTTT.

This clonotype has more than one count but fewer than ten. CDR3 sequence (DNA): TGTGCCAGCAGCTTGGCCGGAACGGGGGGGCGTCTGGCTTTCTTT. Protein product: CASSLAGTGGRLAFF. The V call is TRBV5-6, the J call TRBJ1-1, with TRBD1 as a possible D gene (6 bases). This CDR3 spans 15 amino acids. Trimming stripped 0 bases from V and 11 bases from J, with 20 bases between. The germline CDR1 and CDR2 sequences are SGHDT and YYEEEE.

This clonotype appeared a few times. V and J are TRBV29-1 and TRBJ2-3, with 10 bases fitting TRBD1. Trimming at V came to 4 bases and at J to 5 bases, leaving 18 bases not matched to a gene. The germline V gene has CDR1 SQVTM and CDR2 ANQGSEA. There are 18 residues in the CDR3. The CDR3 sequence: CSVGGTGDTRVDRDTQYF. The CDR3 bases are TGCAGCGTTGGTGGGACAGGGGATACCAGGGTAGATAGAGATACGCAGTATTTT.

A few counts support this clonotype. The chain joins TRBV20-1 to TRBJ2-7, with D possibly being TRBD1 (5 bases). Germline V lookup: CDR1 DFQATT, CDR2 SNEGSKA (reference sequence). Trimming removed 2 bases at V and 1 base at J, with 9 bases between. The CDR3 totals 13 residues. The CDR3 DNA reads TGCAGTGCTAGAACCAGGGCGTCCTACGAGCAGTACTTC. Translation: CSARTRASYEQYF.

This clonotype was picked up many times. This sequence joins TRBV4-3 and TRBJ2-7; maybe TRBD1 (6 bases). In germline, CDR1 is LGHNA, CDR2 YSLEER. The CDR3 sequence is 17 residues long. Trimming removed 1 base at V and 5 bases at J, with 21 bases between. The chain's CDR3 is CASSQASQGHRYHEQYF. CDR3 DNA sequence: TGCGCCAGCAGCCAAGCCTCTCAGGGGCATAGGTATCACGAGCAGTACTTC.

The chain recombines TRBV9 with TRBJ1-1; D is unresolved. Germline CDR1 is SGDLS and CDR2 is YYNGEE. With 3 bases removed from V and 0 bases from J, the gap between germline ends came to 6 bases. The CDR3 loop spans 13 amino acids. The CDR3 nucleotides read TGTGCCAGCAGCGCCCGTGTGAACACTGAAGCTTTCTTT. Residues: CASSARVNTEAFF.

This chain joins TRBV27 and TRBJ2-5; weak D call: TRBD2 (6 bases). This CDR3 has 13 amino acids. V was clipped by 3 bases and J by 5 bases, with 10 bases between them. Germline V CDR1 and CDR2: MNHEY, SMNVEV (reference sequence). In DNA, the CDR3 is TGTGCCAGCAGTTTCCACGGAGGGGAGACCCAGTACTTC. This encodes CASSFHGGETQYF.

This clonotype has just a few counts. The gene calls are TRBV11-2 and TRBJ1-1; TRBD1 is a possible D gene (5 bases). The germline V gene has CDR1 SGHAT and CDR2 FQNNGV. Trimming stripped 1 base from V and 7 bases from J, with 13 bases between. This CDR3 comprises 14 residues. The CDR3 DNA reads TGTGCCAGCAGCTTAGGGCGGGGGATTGGTGAAGCTTTCTTT. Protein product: CASSLGRGIGEAFF.

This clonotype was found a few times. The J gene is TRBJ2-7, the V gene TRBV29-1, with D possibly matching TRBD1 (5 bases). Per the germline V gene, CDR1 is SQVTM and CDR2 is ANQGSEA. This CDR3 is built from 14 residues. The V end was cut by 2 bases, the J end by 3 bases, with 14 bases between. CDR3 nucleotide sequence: TGCAGCGTTGAAAGGGGTTGGGGAATCTACGAGCAGTACTTC. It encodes CSVERGWGIYEQYF.

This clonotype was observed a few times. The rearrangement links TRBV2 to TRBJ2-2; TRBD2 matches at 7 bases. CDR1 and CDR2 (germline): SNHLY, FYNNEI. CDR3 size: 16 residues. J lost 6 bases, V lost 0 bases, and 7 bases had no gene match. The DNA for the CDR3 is TGTGCCAGCAGTGAAGCGGTTCCAGGGAGGGCCGGGGAGCTGTTTTTT. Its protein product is CASSEAVPGRAGELFF.

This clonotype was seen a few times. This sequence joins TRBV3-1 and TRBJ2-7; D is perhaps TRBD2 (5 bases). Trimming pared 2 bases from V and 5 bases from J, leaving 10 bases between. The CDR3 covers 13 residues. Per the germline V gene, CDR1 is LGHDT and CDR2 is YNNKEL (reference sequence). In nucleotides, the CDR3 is TGTGCCAGCAGCCAAAAGCTCGGGAACGAGCAGTACTTC. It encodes CASSQKLGNEQYF.